A selection of T cell receptor beta chains follows, all from one sample in a study of cytomegalovirus exposure and HLA in healthy donors. TCRdb keeps only in-frame clones here, not all; method: immunoSEQ multiplex PCR. The sample includes 55,000 to 65,000 clones, roughly 80% of them seen just once. The sample consisted of PBMCs. The receptors were gathered from a woman in her twenties or thirties in good health and CMV-seronegative. The CDR3 runs from the conserved cysteine through the conserved F or W. A D gene is named only where the DNA matches it firmly. Clone size is not always given. Where it is, it says once, few, many or a class for expanded clones.

>TRBJ1-2|TRBV4-3|-|-
TGCGCCAGCAGCCAAGATATTTCGACAGGCCTCGCTAATGGCTACACCTTC
CASSQDISTGLANGYTF
>TRBJ2-2|TRBV5-4|-|-
TGTGCCAGCAGCTTGGCATCGGGAAAAGGCACCGGGGAGCTGTTTTTT
CASSLASGKGTGELFF
>TRBJ2-3|TRBV30|-|TRBD2
TGTGCCTGGAGTGTACTCCTAGCGGGACCAGATACGCAGTATTTT
CAWSVLLAGPDTQYF
>TRBJ2-7|TRBV5-1|-|-
TGCGCCAGCAGCTTGGCCTCACAGGGCCACTCCTACGAGCAGTACTTC
CASSLASQGHSYEQYF
>TRBJ2-1|TRBV6-1|-|-
TGTGCCAGCCGTCACACGGGGTCGCGGACTGAGCAGTTCTTC
CASRHTGSRTEQFF
>TRBJ2-2|TRBV19|-|-
TGTGCCAGTAGTATATCTGCGGGGCCGAACACCGGGGAGCTGTTTTTT
CASSISAGPNTGELFF
>TRBJ2-7|TRBV2|-|-
TGTGCCAGCCATGACAGCTCCTACGAGCAGTACTTC
CASHDSSYEQYF
>TRBJ2-5|TRBV9|few|-
TGTGCCAGCAGCCCCCGAGGGAACAGCCAAGAGACCCAGTACTTC
CASSPRGNSQETQYF
>TRBJ1-2|TRBV2|once|-
TGTGCCAGCTTCGGAGATAACTATGGCTACACCTTC
CASFGDNYGYTF
>TRBJ2-1|TRBV11-2|once|-
TGTGCCAGCAGCGCCGGCGGCAGTATCAATGAGCAGTTCTTC
CASSAGGSINEQFF